This T cell receptor beta chain appears in the sequencing data of a study of control samples from healthy donors and cancer patients. Using immunoSEQ multiplex PCR, the repertoire was profiled, and TCRdb retains in-frame clones only, with some absent. The sample comprises 170,000 or so clones, around 94% of which are singletons, and approximately 1.4% rests with the top ten. The germline V and J ends were trimmed by 4 bases and 1 base, with 4 bases remaining between them. The CDR3 covers 12 residues. This chain links TRBV12-3 or TRBV12-4 with TRBJ1-2; the D is unclear. This clonotype was sampled from a woman between 18 and 30 years old in good health. The sequenced sample consisted of blood. This chain's CDR3 is CASSYRNYGYTF. CDR3 coding DNA: TGTGCCAGCAGTTATCGTAACTATGGCTACACCTTC.